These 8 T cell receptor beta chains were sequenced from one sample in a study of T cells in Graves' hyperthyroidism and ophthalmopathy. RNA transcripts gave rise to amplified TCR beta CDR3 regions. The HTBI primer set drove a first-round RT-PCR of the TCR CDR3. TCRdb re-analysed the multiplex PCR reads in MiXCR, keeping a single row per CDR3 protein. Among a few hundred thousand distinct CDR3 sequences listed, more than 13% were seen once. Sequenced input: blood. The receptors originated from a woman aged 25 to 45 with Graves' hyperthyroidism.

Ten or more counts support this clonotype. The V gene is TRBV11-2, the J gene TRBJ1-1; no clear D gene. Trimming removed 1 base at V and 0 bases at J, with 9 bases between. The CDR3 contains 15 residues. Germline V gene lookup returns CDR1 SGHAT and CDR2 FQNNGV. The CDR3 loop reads CASSLGTHVNTEAFF. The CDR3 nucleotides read TGTGCCAGCAGCTTAGGTACTCACGTGAACACTGAAGCTTTCTTT. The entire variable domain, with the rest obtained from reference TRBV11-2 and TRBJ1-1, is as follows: EAGVAQSPRYKIIEKRQSVAFWCNPISGHATLYWYQQILGQGPKLLIQFQNNGVVDDSQLPKDRFSAERLKGVDSTLKIQPAKLEDSAVYLCASSLGTHVNTEAFFGQGTRLTVV.

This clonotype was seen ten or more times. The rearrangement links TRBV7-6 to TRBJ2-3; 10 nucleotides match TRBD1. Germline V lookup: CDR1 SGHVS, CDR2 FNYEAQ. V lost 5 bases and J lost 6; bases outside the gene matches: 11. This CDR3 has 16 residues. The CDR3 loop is CASSPYRDRGLDTQYF. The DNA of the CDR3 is TGTGCCAGCAGCCCCTACCGGGACAGGGGATTGGATACGCAGTATTTT.

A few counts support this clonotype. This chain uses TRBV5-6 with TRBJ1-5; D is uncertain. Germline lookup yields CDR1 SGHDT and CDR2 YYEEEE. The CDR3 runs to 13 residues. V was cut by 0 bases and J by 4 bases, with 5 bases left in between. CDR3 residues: CASSLEANQPQHF. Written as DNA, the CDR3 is TGTGCCAGCAGCTTGGAGGCAAATCAGCCCCAGCATTTT.

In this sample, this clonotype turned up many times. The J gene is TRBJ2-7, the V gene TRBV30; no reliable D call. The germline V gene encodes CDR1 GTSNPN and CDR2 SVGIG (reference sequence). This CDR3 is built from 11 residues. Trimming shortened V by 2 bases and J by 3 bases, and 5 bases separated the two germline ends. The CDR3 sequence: CAWSNSYEQYF. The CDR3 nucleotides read TGTGCCTGGAGTAATAGCTACGAGCAGTACTTC.

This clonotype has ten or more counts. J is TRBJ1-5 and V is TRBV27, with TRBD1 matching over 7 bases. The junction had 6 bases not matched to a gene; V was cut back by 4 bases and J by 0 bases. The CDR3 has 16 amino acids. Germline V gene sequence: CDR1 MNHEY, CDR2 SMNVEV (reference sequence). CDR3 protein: CASSSWTGGSNQPQHF. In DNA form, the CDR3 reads TGTGCCAGCAGTTCATGGACAGGCGGTAGCAATCAGCCCCAGCATTTT.

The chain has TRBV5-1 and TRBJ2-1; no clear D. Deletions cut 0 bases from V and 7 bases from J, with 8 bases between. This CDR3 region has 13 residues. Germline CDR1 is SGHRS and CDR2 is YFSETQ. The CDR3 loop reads CASSLAVANEQFF. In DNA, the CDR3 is TGCGCCAGCAGCTTGGCGGTAGCAAATGAGCAGTTCTTC.

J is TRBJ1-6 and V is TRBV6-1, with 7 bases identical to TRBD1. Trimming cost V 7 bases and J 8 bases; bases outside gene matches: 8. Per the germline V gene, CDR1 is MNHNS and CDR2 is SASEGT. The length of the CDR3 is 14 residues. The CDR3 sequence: CASIRQGMDSPLHF. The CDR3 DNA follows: TGTGCCAGCATACGACAGGGAATGGATTCACCCCTCCACTTT.

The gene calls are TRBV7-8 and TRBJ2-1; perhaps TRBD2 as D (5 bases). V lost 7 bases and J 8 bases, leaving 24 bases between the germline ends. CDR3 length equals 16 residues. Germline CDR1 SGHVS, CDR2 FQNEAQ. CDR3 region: CASNTLPVRETDEQFF. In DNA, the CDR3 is TGTGCCAGCAACACCCTACCAGTTAGGGAGACCGATGAGCAGTTCTTC. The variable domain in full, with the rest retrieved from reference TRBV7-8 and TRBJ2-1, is GAGVSQSPRYKVAKRGQDVALRCDPISGHVSLFWYQQALGQGPEFLTYFQNEAQLDKSGLPSDRFFAERPEGSVSTLKIQRTQQEDSAVYLCASNTLPVRETDEQFFGPGTRLTVL.